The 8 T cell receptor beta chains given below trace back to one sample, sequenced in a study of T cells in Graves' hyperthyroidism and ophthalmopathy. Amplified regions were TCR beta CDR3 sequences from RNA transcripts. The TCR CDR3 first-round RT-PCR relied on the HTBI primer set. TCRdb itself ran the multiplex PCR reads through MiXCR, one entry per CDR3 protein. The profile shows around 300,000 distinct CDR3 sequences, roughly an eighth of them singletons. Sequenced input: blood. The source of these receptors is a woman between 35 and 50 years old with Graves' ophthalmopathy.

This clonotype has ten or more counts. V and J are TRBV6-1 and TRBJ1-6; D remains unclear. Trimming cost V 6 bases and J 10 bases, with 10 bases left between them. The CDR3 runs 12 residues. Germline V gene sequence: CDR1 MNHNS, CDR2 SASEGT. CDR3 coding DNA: TGTGCCAGCAGACCTATCGCCTCACCCCTCCACTTT. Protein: CASRPIASPLHF.

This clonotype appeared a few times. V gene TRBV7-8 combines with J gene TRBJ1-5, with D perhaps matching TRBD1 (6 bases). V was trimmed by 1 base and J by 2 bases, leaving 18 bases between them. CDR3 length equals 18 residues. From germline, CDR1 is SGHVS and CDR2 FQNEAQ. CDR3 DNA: TGTGCCAGCAGCTTAGAATCGGTTAGGGGGTCCCGCAATCAGCCCCAGCATTTT. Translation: CASSLESVRGSRNQPQHF.

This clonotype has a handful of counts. The CDR3 nucleotides are TGTGCCAGTAGTTCTCGGCTAGCGGGGGGCCACCCCAACCAAGAGACCCAGTACTTC. Its protein is CASSSRLAGGHPNQETQYF. This chain connects TRBV19 to TRBJ2-5; the match to TRBD2 covers 11 bases. J gave up 0 bases and V 5 bases, and 14 bases lay outside the gene matches. The CDR3 spans 19 residues. CDR1 is LNHDA, CDR2 SQIVND, per germline (reference sequence).

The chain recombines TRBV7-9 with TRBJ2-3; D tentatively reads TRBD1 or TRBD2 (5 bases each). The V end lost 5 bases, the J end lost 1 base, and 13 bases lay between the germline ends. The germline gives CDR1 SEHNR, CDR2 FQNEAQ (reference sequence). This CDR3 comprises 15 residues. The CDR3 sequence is CASSPAGARTDTQYF. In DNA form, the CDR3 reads TGTGCCAGCAGCCCGGCCGGGGCACGCACAGATACGCAGTATTTT. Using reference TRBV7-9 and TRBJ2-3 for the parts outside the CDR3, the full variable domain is DTGVSQNPRHKITKRGQNVTFRCDPISEHNRLYWYRQTLGQGPEFLTYFQNEAQLEKSRLLSDRFSAERPKGSFSTLEIQRTEQGDSAMYLCASSPAGARTDTQYFGPGTRLTVL.

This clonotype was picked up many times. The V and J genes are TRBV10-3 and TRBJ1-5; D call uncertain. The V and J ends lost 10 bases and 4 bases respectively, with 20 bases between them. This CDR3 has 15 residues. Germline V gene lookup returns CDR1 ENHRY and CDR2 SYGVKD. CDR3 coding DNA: TGTGCCACCTCTGCCGATTCTGCCTCTAATCAGCCCCAGCATTTT. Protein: CATSADSASNQPQHF.

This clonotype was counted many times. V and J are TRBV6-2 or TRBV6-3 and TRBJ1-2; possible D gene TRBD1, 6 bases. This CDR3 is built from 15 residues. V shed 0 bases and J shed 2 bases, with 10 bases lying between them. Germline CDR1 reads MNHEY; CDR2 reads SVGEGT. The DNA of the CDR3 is TGTGCCAGCAGTTACTCGAAAAGGGGGAACTATGGCTACACCTTC. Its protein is CASSYSKRGNYGYTF.

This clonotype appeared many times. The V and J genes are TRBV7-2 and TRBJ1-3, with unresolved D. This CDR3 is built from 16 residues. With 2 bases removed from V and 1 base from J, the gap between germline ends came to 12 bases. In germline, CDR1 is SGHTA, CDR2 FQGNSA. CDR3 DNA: TGTGCCAGCAGCTTAATTCGGGGATTGTCTGGAAACACCATATATTTT. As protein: CASSLIRGLSGNTIYF.

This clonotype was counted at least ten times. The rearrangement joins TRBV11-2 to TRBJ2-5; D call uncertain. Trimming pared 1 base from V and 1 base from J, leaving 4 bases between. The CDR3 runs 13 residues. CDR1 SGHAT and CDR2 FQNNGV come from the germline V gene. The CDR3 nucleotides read TGTGCCAGCAGCTTAGTCAGCCAAGAGACCCAGTACTTC. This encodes CASSLVSQETQYF.